Listed below are T cell receptor beta chains from one sample, sequenced in a study of shared clonotypes between healthy human individuals. Only in-frame clones appear in the TCRdb table, and some are missing; sequencing was by immunoSEQ multiplex PCR. The table lists under 600,000 clones, roughly 98% of them singletons. Material for sequencing was naive CD8+ T cells sorted from blood. These receptors came from a man under 40 in good health. Both conserved end residues are part of each CDR3. Each record gives: D gene, V gene, J gene, clone size, CDR3 DNA, CDR3 protein. D genes are given only for firm matches. Not all rows give a size; the values are once, few, many and, for expanded clones, a class.

NA	TRBV6-1	TRBJ2-6	NA	TGTGCCAGCAGTGTCCGAGAGACTGGGGCCAACGTCCTGACTTTC	CASSVRETGANVLTF
TRBD1	TRBV9	TRBJ2-1	NA	TGTGCCACCGGACAGGGGGGCTACAATGAGCAGTTCTTC	CATGQGGYNEQFF
NA	TRBV9	TRBJ2-3	few	TGTGCCAGCAGCGTAGAATGGGGTTCCACAGATACGCAGTATTTT	CASSVEWGSTDTQYF
NA	TRBV7-9	TRBJ1-1	NA	TGTGCCAGCAGCCGGGGGACTGAAGCTTTCTTT	CASSRGTEAFF
NA	TRBV7-9	TRBJ2-7	NA	TGTGCCAGCAGCTCCGAAGGGTCTTACGAGCAGTACTTC	CASSSEGSYEQYF
NA	TRBV4-1	TRBJ2-7	NA	TGCGCCAGCAGCCAAGGCGGGGGGATGCCGGGACAGGGATACTACGAGCAGTACTTC	CASSQGGGMPGQGYYEQYF
NA	TRBV28	TRBJ2-3	NA	TGTGCCAGCAGTTTAAGTAGCGGTACAGATACGCAGTATTTT	CASSLSSGTDTQYF
NA	TRBV29-1	TRBJ2-3	NA	TGCAGCGTAGGCGGGGGCGCCACTAGCACAGATACGCAGTATTTT	CSVGGGATSTDTQYF
TRBD1	TRBV5-6	TRBJ2-7	NA	TGTGCCAGCAGCGCGGGACAGGGGGCCGGCGAGCAGTACTTC	CASSAGQGAGEQYF
NA	TRBV29-1	TRBJ2-3	NA	TGCAGCGTTGATCGTAGGGTTTCGACAGATACGCAGTATTTT	CSVDRRVSTDTQYF
NA	TRBV7-9	TRBJ2-7	NA	TGTGCCAGCAGCCCCGACTTGTACGAGCAGTACTTC	CASSPDLYEQYF
NA	TRBV7-9	TRBJ2-5	NA	TGTGCCAGCAGCTTAAGCAGCCAAGAGACCCAGTACTTC	CASSLSSQETQYF
NA	TRBV7-2	TRBJ2-3	NA	TGTGCCAGCAGCTTACGGGATGATACGCAGTATTTT	CASSLRDDTQYF
TRBD2	TRBV11-3	TRBJ2-7	NA	TGTGCCAGCAGCCCAGGGGAAGCTAGCGGGGTCTACGAGCAGTACTTC	CASSPGEASGVYEQYF
NA	TRBV27	TRBJ2-7	NA	TGTGCCAGCAGCCTGCGGGACTCTCCGTACGAGCAGTACTTC	CASSLRDSPYEQYF
NA	TRBV28	TRBJ2-7	NA	TGTGCCAGCAGTTTAGTACCAGGCGGCGAGCAGTACTTC	CASSLVPGGEQYF
NA	TRBV7-9	TRBJ2-3	NA	TGTGCCAGCAGCTTATATCCGGGGGCAGAAACAGATACGCAGTATTTT	CASSLYPGAETDTQYF
NA	TRBV7-3	TRBJ2-1	once	TGTGCCAGCAGCTCAATAGGGCCGGGAAGGGAGCAGTTCTTC	CASSSIGPGREQFF
NA	TRBV28	TRBJ1-2	NA	TGTGCCAGCAGTTTATTGCTGGGCGCGGGCTATGGCTACACCTTC	CASSLLLGAGYGYTF
NA	TRBV5-1	TRBJ2-7	NA	TGCGCCAGCAGCTTGGAAGTGGAACGGGTCTACGAGCAGTACTTC	CASSLEVERVYEQYF
NA	TRBV10-3	TRBJ2-7	NA	TGTGCCATCAGTGACCCGGGGGCTAACTACGAGCAGTACTTC	CAISDPGANYEQYF
NA	TRBV5-4	TRBJ2-3	NA	TGTGCCAGCAGCTTGGCCAGGGGAATTCAAGATACGCAGTATTTT	CASSLARGIQDTQYF
NA	TRBV9	TRBJ2-7	NA	TGTGCCAGCAGCGTAGGGGAATACGAGCAGTACTTC	CASSVGEYEQYF
TRBD1	TRBV7-6	TRBJ2-1	NA	TGTGCCAGCAGCTTAGCACTCTCCGGACAGGACCTTTACAATGAGCAGTTCTTC	CASSLALSGQDLYNEQFF
NA	TRBV27	TRBJ2-7	NA	TGTGCCAGCAGTTCCCCGAGAGGGCCGCAGTACTTC	CASSSPRGPQYF
NA	TRBV5-5	TRBJ2-1	NA	TGTGCCAGCAGCTTATACAATGAGCAGTTCTTC	CASSLYNEQFF
NA	TRBV11-2	TRBJ1-1	NA	TGTGCCAGCAGCTTAGGAGGACTCGGGACTGAAGCTTTCTTT	CASSLGGLGTEAFF
TRBD1	TRBV7-9	TRBJ1-1	NA	TGTGCCAGCAGCATACAGGGGGGGAGCACTGAAGCTTTCTTT	CASSIQGGSTEAFF
TRBD2	TRBV11-3	TRBJ2-3	NA	TGTGCCAGCAGCCTCACCTCCTTCATAGCGGGGAGCACAGATACGCAGTATTTT	CASSLTSFIAGSTDTQYF
TRBD1	TRBV13	TRBJ1-2	NA	TGTGCCAGCAGCTTAACAGGGGGCTGGGGCTATGGCTACACCTTC	CASSLTGGWGYGYTF
TRBD2	TRBV14	TRBJ2-5	NA	TGTGCCAGCAGCTCCCGACTAGCGGACAAGGAGACCCAGTACTTC	CASSSRLADKETQYF
TRBD2	TRBV7-3	TRBJ2-1	NA	TGTGCCAGCAGCTTAATCTCTCCCCCCTCCGCGGGGGACAATGAGCAGTTCTTC	CASSLISPPSAGDNEQFF
TRBD1	TRBV29-1	TRBJ2-7	NA	TGCAGCGTTGAGGACAGGGGAGGAGGCGAGCAGTACTTC	CSVEDRGGGEQYF
TRBD1	TRBV9	TRBJ1-2	NA	TGTGCCAGCAGCTCCCTAGCCGGGACAGGGGTACCCATCTATGGCTACACCTTC	CASSSLAGTGVPIYGYTF
NA	TRBV5-6	TRBJ1-1	NA	TGTGCCAGCAGCTTGGCACAGAGGAACACTGAAGCTTTCTTT	CASSLAQRNTEAFF
NA	TRBV27	TRBJ2-7	NA	TGTGCCAGCATCTTGGGGAACGAGCAGTACTTC	CASILGNEQYF
NA	TRBV4-3	TRBJ1-4	NA	TGCGCCAGCAGCCAAGCACAGTCCTCACTAGGACTGTTTTTT	CASSQAQSSLGLFF
TRBD1	TRBV5-6	TRBJ2-7	NA	TGTGCCAGCAGCGCGGGACAGGCTTACGAGCAGTACTTC	CASSAGQAYEQYF
NA	TRBV7-8	TRBJ1-2	NA	TGTGCCAGCAGCCCCGGCCGGGGGGCTAACTATGGCTACACCTTC	CASSPGRGANYGYTF
TRBD2	TRBV7-9	TRBJ2-2	NA	TGTGCCAGCAGCTTACTCCGGACTAGCGGCACTGGGGAGCTGTTTTTT	CASSLLRTSGTGELFF
NA	TRBV9	TRBJ2-1	NA	TGTGCCAGCAGCGAATCCGGGACTCAGGCCTATAGCTCCTACAATGAGCAGTTCTTC	CASSESGTQAYSSYNEQFF
TRBD2	TRBV13	TRBJ2-5	NA	TGTGCCAGCAGCCCCCCGGGACTAGCGGAACAAGAGACCCAGTACTTC	CASSPPGLAEQETQYF
TRBD1	TRBV19	TRBJ2-1	NA	TGTGCCAGTAGTAGACAGGGGGCGGGGGTGTTCTTC	CASSRQGAGVFF
NA	TRBV15	TRBJ2-7	NA	TGTGCCACCAGCAGAGATCATACGTCCCACGAGCAGTACTTC	CATSRDHTSHEQYF
TRBD1	TRBV19	TRBJ2-7	NA	TGTGCCAGTAAGGAACAGGGGTCGGTCGAGCAGTACTTC	CASKEQGSVEQYF
NA	TRBV7-9	TRBJ2-7	NA	TGTGCCAGCAGCCCCTGGGGGGACGAGCAGTACTTC	CASSPWGDEQYF
NA	TRBV6-5	TRBJ1-3	NA	TGTGCCAGCAGGCGAACTGAAGCCTCTGGAAACACCATATATTTT	CASRRTEASGNTIYF
NA	TRBV29-1	TRBJ2-3	NA	TGCAGCGTTGTTACCATAGGAGCAGATACGCAGTATTTT	CSVVTIGADTQYF
NA	TRBV7-9	TRBJ1-1	NA	TGTGCCAGCAGCTTAGGAGATCTGGGGACCACTGAAGCTTTCTTT	CASSLGDLGTTEAFF
NA	TRBV7-9	TRBJ2-1	NA	TGTGCCAGCAGCTTAGAGGGCCCCGGACAGATGTACAATGAGCAGTTCTTC	CASSLEGPGQMYNEQFF